These 2 T cell receptor beta chains originate from one sample sequenced in a study of blood T cell repertoires in COVID-19 (dated by TCRdb to 2018 to 2020). To prepare the library, the immunoSEQ multiplex PCR assay was applied. TCRdb re-hosts the immuneACCESS table, in-frame sequences only. Its copies lack some clones; in the studies checked, an unresolved V gene accounts for under half of them, and the cause for the rest is not known. This sample lists under 300,000 clones; roughly 80% were detected once. Roughly 10% of the sample is in the top ten clones. Sequencing was performed on peripheral blood. The source of these receptors is an elderly woman with acute or convalescent COVID-19.

The chain recombines TRBV7-3 with TRBJ2-2, with D uncertain. V was trimmed by 2 bases and J by 3 bases, leaving 13 bases between them. CDR1 is SGHTA, CDR2 FQGTGA, per germline. This CDR3 spans 16 amino acids. The chain's CDR3 is CASSLRPPADTGELFF. CDR3 coding DNA: TGTGCCAGCAGCTTACGTCCCCCGGCGGACACCGGGGAGCTGTTTTTT.

The rearrangement uses TRBV6-5 and TRBJ1-6; 8 bases are a match to TRBD1. V lost 2 bases, J lost 10 bases, and 10 bases stayed unmatched. The germline gives CDR1 MNHEY, CDR2 SVGAGI. The CDR3 runs to 16 residues. In nucleotides, the CDR3 is TGTGCCAGCAGTTACAATCCGACAGGGGAAAACTCACCCCTCCACTTT. This encodes CASSYNPTGENSPLHF.